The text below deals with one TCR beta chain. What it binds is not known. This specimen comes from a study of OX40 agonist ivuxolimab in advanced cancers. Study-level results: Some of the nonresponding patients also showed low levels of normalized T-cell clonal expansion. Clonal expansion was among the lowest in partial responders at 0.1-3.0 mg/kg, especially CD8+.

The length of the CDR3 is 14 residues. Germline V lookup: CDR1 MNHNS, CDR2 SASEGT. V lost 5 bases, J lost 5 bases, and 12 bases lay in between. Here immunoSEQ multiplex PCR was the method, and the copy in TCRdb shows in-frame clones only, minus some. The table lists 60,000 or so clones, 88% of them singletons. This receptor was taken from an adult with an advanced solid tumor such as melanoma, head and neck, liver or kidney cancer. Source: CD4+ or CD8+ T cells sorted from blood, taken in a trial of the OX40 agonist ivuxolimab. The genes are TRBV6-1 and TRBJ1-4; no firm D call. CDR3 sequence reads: CASSPVRGNEKLFF. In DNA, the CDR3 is TGTGCCAGCAGTCCCGTTCGTGGAAATGAAAAACTGTTTTTT.